This T cell receptor (beta chain) was recovered during a study of blood T cells in healthy people across ages (dated by TCRdb to the mid-2010s). Study-wide context: In model experiments, roughly one uniquely barcoded TCR beta cDNA molecule per two T cells was captured by template switching. Using deep sequencing normalized with unique cDNA molecular identifiers, the study measured how TCR beta repertoire diversity changes with age. The donors were split into four age groups: young (average 16 years), middle-aged (39), aged (roughly 65) and long-lived (roughly 80). To avoid experimental bias, donors of different ages were randomly spread across the sequencing lanes. Using the same blood draw, the study looked at two additional independent replicas of 1 million unique cDNA reads for two donors, one aged 18 to 30 and the other aged 80 or older.

The donors were some 39 Caucasian individuals from Russia, aged roughly 6 to 100 years, who were systemically healthy. Each donor gave around 9 milliliters of peripheral blood, collected into EDTA-treated Vacutainer tubes. Ficoll-Paque density-gradient centrifugation was used to isolate PBMCs, with at least 6 million obtained per sample. Trizol reagent was used to extract total RNA from the PBMCs, yielding at least 5.5 micrograms per sample. For every donor, flow cytometry on a PBMC aliquot measured the percentage of naive CD45RAhigh/CD27high T cells. The CDR3 measures 14 amino acids from cysteine to phenylalanine. The entry retains the CDR3 DNA only, 42 bases that are in frame from base 1. From a lookup of the germline V gene (reference sequence), CDR1 and CDR2 are MNHNY and SVGAGI. Germline trimming amounts to 8 bases on V and 5 bases on J, with 5 as the count of junction bases outside the gene matches.

As to this clonotype: Its binding antigen is unknown. Base qualities are not provided; no much larger clone lies one nucleotide away.

General study outcomes and caveats: The long-lived group showed more naive CD4+ T cells, fewer expanded clones and increased TCR diversity than the aged group, suggesting age selection. Since profiling was done on bulk unsorted PBMCs, naive and antigen-experienced compartments could not be conclusively compared. Because the CMV infection status of the donors was unknown, age-related changes in expanded clonotypes may potentially have been confounded. Estimates of total diversity based on one million sequenced T cells were considered lower bounds and underestimates. As age increased, observed TCR beta diversity per million T cells dropped in a roughly linear way, and a significant reduction was already evident by age 40. There was a strong correlation between observed TCR beta diversity and the percentage of naive T cells measured by flow cytometry.

The protocol used for the library was 5' RACE. These reads were obtained on an Illumina HiSeq 2500. A second PCR of roughly 7 to 11 cycles was performed with a sample-barcoded 5' primer and a J-beta primer mix. A unique molecular identifier was introduced onto each TCR beta cDNA molecule by a template-switch 5' adaptor carrying 12 random nucleotides. Each sample yielded at least 2.5 million CDR3-containing paired-end reads. First-strand cDNA was synthesized from all RNA with the Mint cDNA synthesis kit, primed by a TRBC-specific oligonucleotide. All cDNA was treated with uracil-DNA glycosylase and then went through a first 18-cycle PCR with the universal primers M1SS and BC2_uni_R. Under the source paper's analysis protocol: Normalization of each sample was performed by random selection of 1 million high-quality reads, each carrying a distinct molecular identifier. Instead of being binned into consensus sequences, reads that shared molecular identifiers were thrown out. MiTCR, set to a Q25 quality threshold and the strictest error-elimination algorithm, was used for CDR3 identification, clonotype clustering and error correction. A nonparametric unseen species model using Euler transformation provided a lower-bound estimate of total TCR beta diversity. TCRdb reprocessing: public reads trimmed at Q25 with fastp, clones called with MiXCR, in-frame beta chains kept. CDR3 protein duplicates are merged, each entry listing the most common genes and DNA. Clone size and V and J calls follow TCRdb, not the original study. The sample records about 770,000 distinct CDR3 sequences, around two fifths of which are singletons. The ten largest make up around 21% of the sample.

The sequence derives from a man in his 60s in good health. What was sequenced was blood. The receptor chain draws on TRBV6-6 and TRBJ2-2; the junction holds 10 bases that match TRBD1. The sequenced DNA is TGTGCCAGCCAAAGACAGGGGGCGACCGGGGAGCTGTTTTTT. Its protein is CASQRQGATGELFF.